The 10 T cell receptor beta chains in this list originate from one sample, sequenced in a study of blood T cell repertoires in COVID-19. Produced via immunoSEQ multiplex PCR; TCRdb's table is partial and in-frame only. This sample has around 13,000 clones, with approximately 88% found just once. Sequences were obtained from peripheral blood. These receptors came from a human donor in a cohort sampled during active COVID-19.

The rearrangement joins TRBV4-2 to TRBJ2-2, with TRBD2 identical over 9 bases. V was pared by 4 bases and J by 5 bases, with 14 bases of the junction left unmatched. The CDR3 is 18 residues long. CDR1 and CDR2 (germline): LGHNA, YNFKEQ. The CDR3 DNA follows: TGTGCCAGCAGCCCTCAAGGAAGCGGGGGGCCGGGGACCGGGGAGCTGTTTTTT. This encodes CASSPQGSGGPGTGELFF.

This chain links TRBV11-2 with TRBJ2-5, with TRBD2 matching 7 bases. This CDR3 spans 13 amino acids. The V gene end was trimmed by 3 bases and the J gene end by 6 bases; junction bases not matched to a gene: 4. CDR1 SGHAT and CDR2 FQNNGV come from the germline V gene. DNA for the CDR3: TGTGCCAGCAGCTTGGGGGGGGTGAAGACCCAGTACTTC. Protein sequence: CASSLGGVKTQYF.

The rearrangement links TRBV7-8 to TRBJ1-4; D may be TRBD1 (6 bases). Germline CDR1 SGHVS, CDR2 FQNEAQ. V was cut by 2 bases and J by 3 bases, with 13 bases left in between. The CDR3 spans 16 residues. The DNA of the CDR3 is TGTGCCAGCAGCTTAAGGGCAGGGGCGGCTAATGAAAAACTGTTTTTT. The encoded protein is CASSLRAGAANEKLFF.

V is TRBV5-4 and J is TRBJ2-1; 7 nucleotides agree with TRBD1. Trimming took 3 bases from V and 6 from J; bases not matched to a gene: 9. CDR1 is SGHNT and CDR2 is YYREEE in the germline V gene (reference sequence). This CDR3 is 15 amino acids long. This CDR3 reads CASSSHQRQGNEQFF. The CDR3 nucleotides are TGTGCCAGCAGCTCACACCAGCGACAGGGCAATGAGCAGTTCTTC. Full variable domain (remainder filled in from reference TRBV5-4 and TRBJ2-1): ETGVTQSPTHLIKTRGQQVTLRCSSQSGHNTVSWYQQALGQGPQFIFQYYREEENGRGNFPPRFSGLQFPNYSSELNVNALELDDSALYLCASSSHQRQGNEQFFGPGTRLTVL.

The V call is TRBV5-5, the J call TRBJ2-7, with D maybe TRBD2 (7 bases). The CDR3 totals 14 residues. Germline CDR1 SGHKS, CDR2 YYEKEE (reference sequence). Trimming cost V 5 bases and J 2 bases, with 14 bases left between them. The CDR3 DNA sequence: TGTGCCAGCAGACCACGGGGGGCCGCCTACGAGCAGTACTTC. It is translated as CASRPRGAAYEQYF.

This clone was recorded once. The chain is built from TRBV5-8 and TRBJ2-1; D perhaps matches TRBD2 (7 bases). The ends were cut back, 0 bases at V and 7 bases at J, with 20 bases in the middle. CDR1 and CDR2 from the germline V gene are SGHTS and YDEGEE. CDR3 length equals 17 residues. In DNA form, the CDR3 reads TGTGCCAGCAGCTTGGGCGCGGGGGCCCTAGTCGGGAATGAGCAGTTCTTC. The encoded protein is CASSLGAGALVGNEQFF.

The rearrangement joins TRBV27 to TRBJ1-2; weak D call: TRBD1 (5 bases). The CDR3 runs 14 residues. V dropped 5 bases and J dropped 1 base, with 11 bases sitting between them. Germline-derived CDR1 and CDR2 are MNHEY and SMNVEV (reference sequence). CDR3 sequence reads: CASSMTVYNYGYTF. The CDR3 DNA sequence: TGTGCCAGCAGTATGACAGTCTATAACTATGGCTACACCTTC.

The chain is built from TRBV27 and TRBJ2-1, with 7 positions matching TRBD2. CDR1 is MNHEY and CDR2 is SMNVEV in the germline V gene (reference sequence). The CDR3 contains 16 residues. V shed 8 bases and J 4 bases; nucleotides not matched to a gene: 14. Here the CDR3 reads CASVPPGLADYNEQFF. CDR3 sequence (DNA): TGTGCCAGCGTCCCACCGGGGCTAGCGGATTACAATGAGCAGTTCTTC.

DNA of the CDR3: TGTGCCTGGAGTGGGCTGAAGACTAGCGGGGGACTCTACAATGAGCAGTTCTTC. This sequence encodes CAWSGLKTSGGLYNEQFF. This rearrangement joins TRBV30 to TRBJ2-1, with TRBD2 identical over 12 bases. The CDR3 spans 18 residues. From germline, CDR1 is GTSNPN and CDR2 SVGIG (reference sequence). V trimming: 1 base; J trimming: 3 bases; junction bases outside the gene matches: 10.

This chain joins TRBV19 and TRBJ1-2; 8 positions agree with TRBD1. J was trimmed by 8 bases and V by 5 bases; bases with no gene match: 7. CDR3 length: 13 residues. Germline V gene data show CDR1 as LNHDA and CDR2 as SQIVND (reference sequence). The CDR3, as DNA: TGTGCCAGTAGTCGGACAGGGAAATCGGGCTACACCTTC. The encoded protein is CASSRTGKSGYTF. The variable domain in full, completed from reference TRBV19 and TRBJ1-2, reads DGGITQSPKYLFRKEGQNVTLSCEQNLNHDAMYWYRQDPGQGLRLIYYSQIVNDFQKGDIAEGYSVSREKKESFPLTVTSAQKNPTAFYLCASSRTGKSGYTFGSGTRLTVV.